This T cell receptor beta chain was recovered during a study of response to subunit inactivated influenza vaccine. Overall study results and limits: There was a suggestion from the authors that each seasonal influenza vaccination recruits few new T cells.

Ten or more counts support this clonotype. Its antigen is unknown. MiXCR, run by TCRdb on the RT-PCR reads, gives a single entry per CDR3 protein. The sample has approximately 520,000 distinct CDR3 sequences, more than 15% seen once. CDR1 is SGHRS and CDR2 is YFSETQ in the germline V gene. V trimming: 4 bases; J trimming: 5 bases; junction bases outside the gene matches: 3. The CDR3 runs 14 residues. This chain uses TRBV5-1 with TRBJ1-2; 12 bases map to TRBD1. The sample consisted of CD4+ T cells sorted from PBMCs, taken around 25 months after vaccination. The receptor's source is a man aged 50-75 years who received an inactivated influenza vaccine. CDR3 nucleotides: TGCGCCAGCAGCCCGGGACAGGGGGCTTATGGCTACACCTTC. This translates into CASSPGQGAYGYTF.